The rows below give T cell receptor beta chains drawn from one sample of a study of cytomegalovirus exposure and HLA in healthy donors. Assay: immunoSEQ multiplex PCR; the TCRdb copy retains only in-frame clones and omits some. The sample lists fewer than 35,000 clones, approximately 87% occurring once. Specimen: PBMCs. The receptors stem from a boy aged 5-17 years in good health and CMV-seronegative. CDR3s include the opening cysteine and the closing phenylalanine or tryptophan. D genes are given only for firm matches. Clone size is given for some rows only: seen once, a few or many times, or a class if the clone is expanded.

d_gene: TRBD1
j_gene: TRBJ1-2
abundance: once
v_gene: TRBV2
CDR3nt: TGTGCCAGCAGTGATTTGCCAGGGGGCGATGGCTACACCTTC
CDR3aa: CASSDLPGGDGYTF

d_gene: TRBD2
j_gene: TRBJ2-3
abundance: NA
v_gene: TRBV18
CDR3nt: TGTGCCAGCTCGCCAGCGGCGGGGGGTGCAGATACGCAGTATTTT
CDR3aa: CASSPAAGGADTQYF

d_gene: TRBD2
j_gene: TRBJ2-5
abundance: NA
v_gene: TRBV7-9
CDR3nt: TGTGCCAGCAGCTTATCTAGCGGGGGTTTCGAGACCCAGTACTTC
CDR3aa: CASSLSSGGFETQYF

d_gene: NA
j_gene: TRBJ1-4
abundance: NA
v_gene: TRBV30
CDR3nt: TGTGCCTGGGGCGATCGGAGGGAAAAACTGTTTTTT
CDR3aa: CAWGDRREKLFF

d_gene: TRBD2
j_gene: TRBJ2-7
abundance: few
v_gene: TRBV29-1
CDR3nt: TGCAGCGTTGAAGAAACTAGCGGTGACGAGCAGTACTTC
CDR3aa: CSVEETSGDEQYF

d_gene: NA
j_gene: TRBJ1-1
abundance: NA
v_gene: TRBV5-1
CDR3nt: TGCGCCAGCAGCTTTGGACAGAACACTGAAGCTTTCTTT
CDR3aa: CASSFGQNTEAFF

d_gene: NA
j_gene: TRBJ1-5
abundance: NA
v_gene: TRBV19
CDR3nt: TGTGCCAGTAGGATCGGGGTCTATCAGCCCCAGCATTTT
CDR3aa: CASRIGVYQPQHF

d_gene: TRBD1
j_gene: TRBJ1-2
abundance: once
v_gene: TRBV6-6
CDR3nt: TGTGCCAGCAGAAGGGACAGGGGAAACTATGGCTACACCTTC
CDR3aa: CASRRDRGNYGYTF

d_gene: TRBD1
j_gene: TRBJ1-2
abundance: NA
v_gene: TRBV27
CDR3nt: TGTGCCAGCAGGCCCACCGGGACAGGATATGGCTACACCTTC
CDR3aa: CASRPTGTGYGYTF

d_gene: NA
j_gene: TRBJ2-2
abundance: NA
v_gene: TRBV28
CDR3nt: TGTGCCAGCATGGCGGGGGCGCCCCCCGGGGAGCTGTTTTTT
CDR3aa: CASMAGAPPGELFF

d_gene: NA
j_gene: TRBJ2-6
abundance: NA
v_gene: TRBV5-4
CDR3nt: TGTGCCAGCAGCCTCAGGACTGGGGCCAACGTCCTGACTTTC
CDR3aa: CASSLRTGANVLTF

d_gene: TRBD1
j_gene: TRBJ2-2
abundance: NA
v_gene: TRBV5-6
CDR3nt: TGTGCCAGCATCTGGGACAGCACCGGGGAGCTGTTTTTT
CDR3aa: CASIWDSTGELFF

d_gene: TRBD1
j_gene: TRBJ2-6
abundance: NA
v_gene: TRBV6-5
CDR3nt: TGTGCCAGCAGTTCCTGGACAGGGCGAAAAGCTCTCCTGACTTTC
CDR3aa: CASSSWTGRKALLTF

d_gene: TRBD2
j_gene: TRBJ2-2
abundance: NA
v_gene: TRBV7-2
CDR3nt: TGTGCCAGCAGCTACCCTAAATTTAGCGGGGAAACCGGGGAGCTGTTTTTT
CDR3aa: CASSYPKFSGETGELFF

d_gene: TRBD1
j_gene: TRBJ2-7
abundance: NA
v_gene: TRBV7-2
CDR3nt: TGTGCCAGCAGCCCGCCGGACAGGAACGAGCAGTACTTC
CDR3aa: CASSPPDRNEQYF

d_gene: TRBD1
j_gene: TRBJ1-4
abundance: NA
v_gene: TRBV6-6
CDR3nt: TGTGCCAGCAGTTCCCTCCCGGGGACAGAGAATGAAAAACTGTTTTTT
CDR3aa: CASSSLPGTENEKLFF

d_gene: TRBD1
j_gene: TRBJ1-2
abundance: NA
v_gene: TRBV11-2
CDR3nt: TGTGCCAGCAGCCCAATGACAGGGTATGGCTACACCTTC
CDR3aa: CASSPMTGYGYTF

d_gene: TRBD1
j_gene: TRBJ2-7
abundance: NA
v_gene: TRBV19
CDR3nt: TGTGCCAGTAGTCCGGGGACAGGGTTGACCTACGAGCAGTACTTC
CDR3aa: CASSPGTGLTYEQYF

d_gene: NA
j_gene: TRBJ2-1
abundance: NA
v_gene: TRBV21-1
CDR3nt: TGTGCCAGCAGCGTCAGGGGCCTCTCCTACAATGAGCAGTTCTTC
CDR3aa: CASSVRGLSYNEQFF

d_gene: NA
j_gene: TRBJ2-6
abundance: NA
v_gene: TRBV4-3
CDR3nt: TGCGCCAGCAGCCAAGATCTCGGTACTGGGGCCAACGTCCTGACTTTC
CDR3aa: CASSQDLGTGANVLTF

d_gene: TRBD1
j_gene: TRBJ1-5
abundance: NA
v_gene: TRBV19
CDR3nt: TGTGCCAGTAGTATATCGGGACAGGACTTTAGCAATCAGCCCCAGCATTTT
CDR3aa: CASSISGQDFSNQPQHF

d_gene: NA
j_gene: TRBJ2-3
abundance: NA
v_gene: TRBV28
CDR3nt: TGTGCCAGCACCCTTGGCACAGATACGCAGTATTTT
CDR3aa: CASTLGTDTQYF

d_gene: NA
j_gene: TRBJ1-2
abundance: NA
v_gene: TRBV6-4
CDR3nt: TGTGCCAGCAGCCCAGGAACACCAGGCTATGGCTACACCTTC
CDR3aa: CASSPGTPGYGYTF

d_gene: TRBD1
j_gene: TRBJ2-2
abundance: NA
v_gene: TRBV4-1
CDR3nt: TGCGCCAGCAGCCCCTTTGGACAGGGAGATTCCGGGGAGCTGTTTTTT
CDR3aa: CASSPFGQGDSGELFF

d_gene: TRBD2
j_gene: TRBJ2-3
abundance: NA
v_gene: TRBV4-1
CDR3nt: TGCGCCAGCAGCCTTACTAAGACTAGCGGGGGGCTGAAAGATACGCAGTATTTT
CDR3aa: CASSLTKTSGGLKDTQYF

d_gene: NA
j_gene: TRBJ2-7
abundance: few
v_gene: TRBV7-9
CDR3nt: TGTGCCAGCAGCTTGGTACACAGGGCCCACGAGCAGTACTTC
CDR3aa: CASSLVHRAHEQYF

d_gene: NA
j_gene: TRBJ2-2
abundance: NA
v_gene: TRBV7-9
CDR3nt: TGTGCCAGCACTGGGGGCATAGACCCGCGGTCGAACACCGGGGAGCTGTTTTTT
CDR3aa: CASTGGIDPRSNTGELFF